The following is a T cell receptor (beta chain) sequence with its context. Its antigen is not identified. DNA at around 210 ng, 25,000 to 35,000 T cell genomes, went into sorted-subset replicate PCRs. Using immunoSEQ multiplex PCR, the repertoire was profiled, and TCRdb retains in-frame clones only, with some absent. The table lists more than 2 million clones, over 85% of them singletons. The naive CD8 subset, CD45RO-negative cells positively selected for CCR7, excluded terminally differentiated effector memory CD45RA+ cells. These data come from a study of shared clonotypes between healthy human individuals. This CDR3 has 14 amino acids. Trimming shortened V by 7 bases and J by 5 bases, and 20 bases separated the two germline ends. The germline V gene encodes CDR1 SQVTM and CDR2 ANQGSEA. Study findings and constraints: With a few donors compared, around 5% of naive CD4 clonotypes were shared. Rarefaction curves obtained for sorted subsets showed sequencing incomplete despite large depth.

The specimen sequenced was naive CD8+ T cells from PBMCs. This sequence joins TRBV29-1 and TRBJ2-5; D might be TRBD2 (5 bases). The source of this sequence is a man between 18 and 29 years old in good health. Some clones in this sample may be carry-over from other donors' samples. Here the CDR3 reads CSGFVGGLRETQYF. Here the CDR3 DNA reads TGCAGCGGGTTCGTTGGCGGGCTGAGGGAGACCCAGTACTTC.